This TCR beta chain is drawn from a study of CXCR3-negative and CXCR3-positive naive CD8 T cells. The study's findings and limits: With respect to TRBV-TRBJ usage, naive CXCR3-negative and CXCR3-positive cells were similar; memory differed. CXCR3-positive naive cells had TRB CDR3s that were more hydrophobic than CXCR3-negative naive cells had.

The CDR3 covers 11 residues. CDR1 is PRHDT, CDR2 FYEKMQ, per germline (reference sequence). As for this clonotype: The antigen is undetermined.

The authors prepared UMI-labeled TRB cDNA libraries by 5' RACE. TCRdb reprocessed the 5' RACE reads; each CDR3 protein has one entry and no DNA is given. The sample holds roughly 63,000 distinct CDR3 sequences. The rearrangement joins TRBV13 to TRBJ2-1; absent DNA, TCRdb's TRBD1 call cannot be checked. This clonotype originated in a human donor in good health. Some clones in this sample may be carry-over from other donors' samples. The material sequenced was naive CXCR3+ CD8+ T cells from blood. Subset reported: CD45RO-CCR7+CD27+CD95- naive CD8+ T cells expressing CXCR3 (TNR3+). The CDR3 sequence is CASSPGVEQFF.